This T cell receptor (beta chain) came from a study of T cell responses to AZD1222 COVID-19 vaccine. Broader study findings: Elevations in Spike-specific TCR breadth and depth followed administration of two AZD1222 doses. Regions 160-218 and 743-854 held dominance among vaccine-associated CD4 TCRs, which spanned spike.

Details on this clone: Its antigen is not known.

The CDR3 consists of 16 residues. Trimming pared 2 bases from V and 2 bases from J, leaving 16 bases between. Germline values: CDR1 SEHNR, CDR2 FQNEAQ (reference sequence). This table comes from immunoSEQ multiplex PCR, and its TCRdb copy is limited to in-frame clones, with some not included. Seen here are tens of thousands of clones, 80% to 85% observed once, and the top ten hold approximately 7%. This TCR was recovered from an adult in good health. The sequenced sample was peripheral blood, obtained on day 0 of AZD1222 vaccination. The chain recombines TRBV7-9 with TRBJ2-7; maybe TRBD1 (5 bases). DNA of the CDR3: TGTGCCAGCAGCTTATTTGGCAGGGAAAATCCCTACGAGCAGTACTTC. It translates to CASSLFGRENPYEQYF.